The text below deals with one T cell receptor (beta chain). Antigen specificity is unknown. This sample is part of a study of cytomegalovirus exposure and HLA in healthy donors. Overall study findings and caveats: Confirmation was obtained in vitro that three CMV-associated chains are specific for CMV antigens.

Only in-frame clones appear in the TCRdb table, and some are missing; sequencing was by immunoSEQ multiplex PCR. The sample has about 120,000 clones, about 91% seen once. Material for sequencing was PBMCs. The TCR comes from a man aged 18 to 29 in good health and CMV-seronegative.

CDR3 protein: CASRVLDGGRSPLHF. The CDR3 region has the DNA TGCGCCAGCAGGGTTTTAGACGGGGGGAGATCACCCCTCCACTTT. The gene calls are TRBV10-2 and TRBJ1-6, with D possibly matching TRBD1 (5 bases). Deletions cut 6 bases from V and 10 bases from J, with 19 bases between. There are 15 residues in the CDR3. Germline V lookup: CDR1 WSHSY, CDR2 SAAADI.